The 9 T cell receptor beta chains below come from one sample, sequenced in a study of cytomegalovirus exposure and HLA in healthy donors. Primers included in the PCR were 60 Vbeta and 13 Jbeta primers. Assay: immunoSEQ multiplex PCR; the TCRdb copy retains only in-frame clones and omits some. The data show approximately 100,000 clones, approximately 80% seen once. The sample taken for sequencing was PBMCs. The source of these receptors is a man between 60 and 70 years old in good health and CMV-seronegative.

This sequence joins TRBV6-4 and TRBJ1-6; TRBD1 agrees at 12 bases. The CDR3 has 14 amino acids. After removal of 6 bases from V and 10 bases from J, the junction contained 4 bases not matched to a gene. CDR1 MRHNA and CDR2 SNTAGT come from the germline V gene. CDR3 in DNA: TGTGCCAGCAGGGGACAGGGGGCTGGGTCACCCCTCCACTTT. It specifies CASRGQGAGSPLHF.

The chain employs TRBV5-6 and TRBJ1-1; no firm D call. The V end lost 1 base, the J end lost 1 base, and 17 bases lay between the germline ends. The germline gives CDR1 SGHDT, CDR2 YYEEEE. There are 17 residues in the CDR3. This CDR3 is CASSLSLGGRRNTEAFF. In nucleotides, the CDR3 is TGTGCCAGCAGCTTGTCACTGGGAGGCCGCCGGAACACTGAAGCTTTCTTT.

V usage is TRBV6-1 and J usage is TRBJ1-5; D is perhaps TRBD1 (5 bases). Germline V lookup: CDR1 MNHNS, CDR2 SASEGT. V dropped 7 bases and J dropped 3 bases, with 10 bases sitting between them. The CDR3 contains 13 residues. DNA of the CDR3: TGTGCCAGCAAGAGCAGGGACAATCAGCCCCAGCATTTT. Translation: CASKSRDNQPQHF.

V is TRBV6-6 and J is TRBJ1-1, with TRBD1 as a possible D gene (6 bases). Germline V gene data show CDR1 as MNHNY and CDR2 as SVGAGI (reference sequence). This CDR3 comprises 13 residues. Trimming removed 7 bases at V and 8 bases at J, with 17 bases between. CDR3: CASTTSGQGEAFF. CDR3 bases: TGTGCCAGCACCACATCGGGACAAGGGGAAGCTTTCTTT.

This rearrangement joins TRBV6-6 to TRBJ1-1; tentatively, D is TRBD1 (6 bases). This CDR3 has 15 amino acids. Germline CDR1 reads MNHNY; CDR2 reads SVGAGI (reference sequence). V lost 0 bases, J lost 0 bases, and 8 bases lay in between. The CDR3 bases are TGTGCCAGCAGTTACTCGTGGGACATGAACACTGAAGCTTTCTTT. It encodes CASSYSWDMNTEAFF.

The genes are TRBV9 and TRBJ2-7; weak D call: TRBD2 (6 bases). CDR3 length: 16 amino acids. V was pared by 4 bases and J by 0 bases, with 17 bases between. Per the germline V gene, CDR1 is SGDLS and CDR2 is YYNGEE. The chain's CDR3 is CASSPRRAASSYEQYV. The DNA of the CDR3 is TGTGCCAGCAGCCCCCGGAGGGCCGCCAGCTCCTACGAGCAGTACGTC.

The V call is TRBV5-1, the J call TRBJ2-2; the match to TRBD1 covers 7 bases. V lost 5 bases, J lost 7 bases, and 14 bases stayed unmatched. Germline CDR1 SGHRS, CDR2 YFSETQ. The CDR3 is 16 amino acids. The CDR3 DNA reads TGCGCCAGCAGTGCCCACCGGGACAGCGCGGGCGGGGAGCTGTTTTTT. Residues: CASSAHRDSAGGELFF.

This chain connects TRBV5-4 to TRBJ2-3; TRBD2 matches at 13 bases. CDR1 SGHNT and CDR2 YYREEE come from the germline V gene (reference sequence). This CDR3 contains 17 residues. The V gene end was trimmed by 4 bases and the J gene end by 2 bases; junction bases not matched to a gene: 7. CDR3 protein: CASSATSGGAITDTQYF. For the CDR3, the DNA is TGTGCCAGCAGCGCAACTAGCGGGGGGGCGATCACAGATACGCAGTATTTT.

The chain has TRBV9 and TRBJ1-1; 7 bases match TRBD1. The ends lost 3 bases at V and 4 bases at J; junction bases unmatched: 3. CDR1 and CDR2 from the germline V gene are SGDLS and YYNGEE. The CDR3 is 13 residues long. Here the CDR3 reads CASSARQGTEAFF. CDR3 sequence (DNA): TGTGCCAGCAGCGCCAGACAGGGCACTGAAGCTTTCTTT.